This T cell receptor beta chain originates from a study of T cell repertoires in cytomegalovirus infection. Study-wide findings and caveats: In two of eight donors, the top clonotype was HLA-C-restricted CMV-specific.

TCRdb fed the reads into MiXCR, producing one record per CDR3 protein. This table has about 150,000 distinct CDR3 sequences, about a quarter appearing once. This clonotype was counted once. The antigen remains unidentified. The receptor was isolated from a human donor in good health (CMV status not recorded). Some clones in this sample may be carry-over from other donors' samples. Input material: PBMCs.

The CDR3 loop is CASSFGSYSPLHF. In nucleotides, the CDR3 is TGTGCCAGCAGTTTCGGGAGTTATTCACCCCTCCACTTT. The chain has TRBV27 and TRBJ1-6, with D unclear. Germline CDR1 MNHEY, CDR2 SMNVEV (reference sequence). This CDR3 has 13 residues. Trimming stripped 3 bases from V and 8 bases from J, with 8 bases between.